The rows below give T cell receptor beta chains drawn from one sample of a study of T cell responses to AZD1222 COVID-19 vaccine. Generated by immunoSEQ multiplex PCR, the TCRdb table keeps only in-frame clones and is missing some. The sample contains roughly 120,000 clones, about 85% of which appear only once. The material sequenced was peripheral blood, taken 28 days after the second AZD1222 dose. The receptors shown here come from an adult who received the AZD1222 COVID-19 vaccine. CDR3s include the opening cysteine and the closing phenylalanine or tryptophan. Each record gives: CDR3 protein, CDR3 DNA, J gene, D gene, clone size, V gene, CDR3 length. A D gene is named only where the DNA matches it firmly. A clone size is listed for some rows: how often the clone was seen (once, few, many), or a class if it is expanded.

CASSLGTGFTRDTQYF,TGTGCCAGCAGCCTCGGGACAGGGTTTACACGAGATACGCAGTATTTT,TRBJ2-3,TRBD1,.,TRBV7-3,16
CATEQGGNTGELFF,TGTGCCACAGAACAGGGGGGAAACACCGGGGAGCTGTTTTTT,TRBJ2-2,TRBD1,.,TRBV15,14
CARSFDQPQHF,TGTGCCAGAAGCTTCGATCAGCCCCAGCATTTT,TRBJ1-5,.,.,TRBV5-3,11
CASRGAYSNQPQHF,TGTGCCAGCAGAGGGGCATATAGCAATCAGCCCCAGCATTTT,TRBJ1-5,.,.,TRBV6-5,14
CASSLGQEGTQYF,TGTGCCAGCAGCTTGGGACAGGAAGGTACGCAGTATTTT,TRBJ2-3,.,.,TRBV5-6,13
CASSSRTFDLYNSPLHF,TGCGCCAGCAGCTCCCGGACTTTTGATCTCTATAATTCACCCCTCCACTTT,TRBJ1-6,.,once,TRBV5-1,17
CASSLGRALYQPQHF,TGTGCCAGCTCACTGGGGCGCGCCCTTTATCAGCCCCAGCATTTT,TRBJ1-5,.,.,TRBV18,15
CASSARTGIRYGYTF,TGTGCCAGCAGCGCCCGGACGGGGATCCGCTATGGCTACACCTTC,TRBJ1-2,.,.,TRBV7-9,15
CASRPGGEVHEAFF,TGTGCCAGCAGGCCCGGAGGGGAAGTCCATGAAGCTTTCTTT,TRBJ1-1,.,.,TRBV7-2,14
CASSEATGLFTDTQYF,TGTGCCAGCAGTGAAGCGACGGGACTATTCACAGATACGCAGTATTTT,TRBJ2-3,TRBD2,once,TRBV2,16
CASSKQGVSYEQYF,TGTGCCAGTAGTAAACAGGGTGTCTCCTACGAGCAGTACTTC,TRBJ2-7,.,.,TRBV19,14
CASSLASGGNNEQFF,TGTGCCAGCAGCTTGGCTAGCGGGGGTAACAATGAGCAGTTCTTC,TRBJ2-1,TRBD2,.,TRBV7-2,15
CASSIDPPWGYTF,TGTGCCAGTAGTATAGATCCGCCCTGGGGCTACACCTTC,TRBJ1-2,.,.,TRBV19,13
CATSLTGNTEAFF,TGTGCCACCAGTTTAACGGGGAACACTGAAGCTTTCTTT,TRBJ1-1,.,.,TRBV24-1,13
CASSSRLAGFLSSYNEQFF,TGTGCCAGCAGTTCCCGACTAGCGGGGTTTCTGAGCTCCTACAATGAGCAGTTCTTC,TRBJ2-1,TRBD2,.,TRBV27,19
CARSSRTGPNQPQHF,TGTGCCAGAAGCTCGAGGACAGGACCCAATCAGCCCCAGCATTTT,TRBJ1-5,TRBD1,.,TRBV5-3,15
CASSLNPTLNEQFF,TGTGCCAGCAGCTTAAATCCGACTCTTAATGAGCAGTTCTTC,TRBJ2-1,.,.,TRBV11-3,14
CASSPHRMAVQFF,TGTGCCAGCAGCCCCCATCGAATGGCAGTTCAGTTCTTC,TRBJ2-1,.,.,TRBV28,13
CASSRRRYQETQYF,TGTGCCAGCAGCCGAAGGAGGTACCAAGAGACCCAGTACTTC,TRBJ2-5,.,.,TRBV14,14
CASSTRGTEAFF,TGTGCCAGCAGCACCCGCGGGACTGAAGCTTTCTTT,TRBJ1-1,.,once,TRBV5-6,12
CASSLPTGGGTEAFF,TGTGCCAGCAGCTTACCGACAGGGGGCGGCACTGAAGCTTTCTTT,TRBJ1-1,TRBD1,.,TRBV7-2,15
CASSLDRGGNQPQHF,TGTGCCAGCAGCTTAGACAGGGGGGGAAATCAGCCCCAGCATTTT,TRBJ1-5,TRBD1,.,TRBV7-2,15
CASLGGLKNTEAFF,TGTGCCAGCCTGGGCGGGTTGAAGAACACTGAAGCTTTCTTT,TRBJ1-1,.,.,TRBV2,14
CASSSVASETQYF,TGTGCCAGCAGCTCCGTAGCGTCGGAGACCCAGTACTTC,TRBJ2-5,.,once,TRBV5-6,13
CASSLSRGGGYEQYF,TGTGCCAGCAGCTTATCGCGGGGGGGTGGTTACGAGCAGTACTTC,TRBJ2-7,TRBD2,.,TRBV7-2,15
CASSPPGNLNTEAFF,TGTGCCAGCAGCCCCCCAGGGAACTTGAACACTGAAGCTTTCTTT,TRBJ1-1,.,.,TRBV5-8,15
CASSGTANEKLFF,TGCGCCAGCAGCGGGACAGCGAATGAAAAACTGTTTTTT,TRBJ1-4,TRBD1,.,TRBV10-1,13
CASSPRRALNYEQYF,TGTGCCAGCAGCCCCAGGAGGGCCCTTAACTACGAGCAGTACTTC,TRBJ2-7,.,.,TRBV3-1/TRBV3-2,15
CASSLSGGNTGELFF,TGTGCCAGCAGTCTGAGCGGGGGGAACACCGGGGAGCTGTTTTTT,TRBJ2-2,TRBD2,.,TRBV6-2/TRBV6-3,15
CASSDPTWGTSTDTQYF,TGTGCCAGCAGTGACCCAACCTGGGGGACTAGCACAGATACGCAGTATTTT,TRBJ2-3,.,.,TRBV2,17
CASSKTGVYNEQFF,TGTGCCAGCAGTAAGACAGGGGTCTACAATGAGCAGTTCTTC,TRBJ2-1,TRBD1,once,TRBV28,14
CASNPLASYNEQFF,TGCGCCAGCAACCCCCTAGCCTCCTACAATGAGCAGTTCTTC,TRBJ2-1,.,.,TRBV5-1,14
CASSERRYGYTF,TGTGCCAGCAGTGAACGAAGGTATGGCTACACCTTC,TRBJ1-2,.,.,TRBV6-1,12
CASSPRGSSIPTEAFF,TGTGCCAGCAGCCCTCGGGGGAGCAGTATCCCCACTGAAGCTTTCTTT,TRBJ1-1,.,.,TRBV11-1,16
CASSAHSATNEKLFF,TGTGCCAGCAGTGCCCACTCGGCAACTAATGAAAAACTGTTTTTT,TRBJ1-4,.,once,TRBV28,15
CASSVGGDSLRGEAFF,TGTGCCAGCAGCGTAGGGGGCGACTCACTACGAGGGGAAGCTTTCTTT,TRBJ1-1,.,.,TRBV9,16
CASSRYRGDSTNEKLFF,TGCGCCAGCAGCCGTTACAGGGGAGACTCTACTAATGAAAAACTGTTTTTT,TRBJ1-4,TRBD1,.,TRBV5-1,17
CASSRVGGPSYEQYF,TGTGCCAGCAGCCGGGTGGGGGGGCCTTCCTACGAGCAGTACTTC,TRBJ2-7,.,few,TRBV9,15
CAISLGGKDEKLFF,TGTGCCATCAGTTTAGGAGGGAAGGATGAAAAACTGTTTTTT,TRBJ1-4,.,.,TRBV10-3,14
CASSQAAGGTYEQYF,TGTGCCAGCAGCCAAGCTGCGGGGGGGACCTACGAGCAGTACTTC,TRBJ2-7,TRBD2,.,TRBV4-2,15
CASSYSPELSNQPQHF,TGTGCCAGCAGTTACTCGCCAGAACTTAGCAATCAGCCCCAGCATTTT,TRBJ1-5,.,.,TRBV6-6,16
CASTLTLANTGELFF,TGTGCCAGCACCCTGACACTTGCGAACACCGGGGAGCTGTTTTTT,TRBJ2-2,.,.,TRBV6-5,15
CASFTPGGNTIYF,TGTGCCAGTTTTACCCCGGGCGGAAACACCATATATTTT,TRBJ1-3,.,.,TRBV12-3/TRBV12-4,13
CADRGLDYGYTF,TGTGCCGACAGGGGGCTGGACTATGGCTACACCTTC,TRBJ1-2,TRBD1,once,TRBV6-5,12
CASSQRRTVPYEQYF,TGTGCCAGCAGCCAAAGAAGGACAGTCCCCTACGAGCAGTACTTC,TRBJ2-7,.,.,TRBV3-1/TRBV3-2,15
CASKGSGNTIYF,TGTGCCAGCAAGGGCTCTGGAAACACCATATATTTT,TRBJ1-3,.,once,TRBV2,12
CASKLPQGRVVEGETQYF,TGTGCCAGCAAGTTACCACAGGGCCGGGTGGTGGAGGGAGAGACCCAGTACTTC,TRBJ2-5,.,.,TRBV28,18
CASSLGGQGARNTIYF,TGTGCCAGCAGTTTAGGGGGGCAGGGGGCAAGAAACACCATATATTTT,TRBJ1-3,TRBD1,.,TRBV28,16
CASSRGGIISYEQYF,TGTGCCAGCAGTCGTGGAGGGATAATCTCCTACGAGCAGTACTTC,TRBJ2-7,.,.,TRBV6-5,15
CASSPVSGGISTDTQYF,TGTGCCAGCTCACCGGTTAGCGGGGGGATAAGCACAGATACGCAGTATTTT,TRBJ2-3,TRBD2,.,TRBV18,17
CASSPREKGAGELFF,TGTGCCAGCTCACCACGGGAGAAAGGGGCCGGGGAGCTGTTTTTT,TRBJ2-2,.,.,TRBV18,15